The T cell receptor beta chain described here comes from a study of follicular helper T cells after annual influenza vaccination. Study information: Days 0, 7 and 28 post-vaccination were the blood draw times. Some donors were sampled over the 2013-2014, 2014-2015 and 2015-2016 vaccinations.

The study's findings and limits: ICOS+CD38+ cTfh clonality tracked population frequency, and its change tracked circulating plasmablast change.

Libraries were prepared by immunoSEQ multiplex PCR; TCRdb keeps only in-frame clonotypes and omits some of them. The sample lists more than 7,500 clones, 70% to 90% seen once, with over 0.4% in the top ten. Time point in this sample: 2015-2016 season, pre-vaccination. Subjects lived in the community and lacked influenza vaccine within the prior 6 months. This clone has only one observation. Its antigen is unidentified. Germline V gene lookup returns CDR1 MGHRA and CDR2 YSYEKL. Trimming stripped 4 bases from V and 4 bases from J, with 13 bases between. The CDR3 covers 14 residues. This chain connects TRBV4-1 to TRBJ1-2; D possibly corresponds to TRBD1 (5 bases). This specimen consisted of CXCR5+ CD38- circulating T follicular helper cells from blood, obtained on the day of influenza vaccination. The subset here: circulating Tfh, non-naive CD4+CXCR5+PD-1+ (ICOS+CD38+ or ICOS-CD38-). The clonotype originates from an adult who received the influenza vaccine. CDR3: CASSLGTTSYGYTF. DNA of the CDR3: TGCGCCAGCAGCCTAGGGACTACATCCTATGGCTACACCTTC.